The clone carrying this TCR beta chain has a count of ten or more. Its antigen is not identified. The CDR3 totals 14 residues. Germline V CDR1 and CDR2: SGHTA, FQGNSA. With 5 bases clipped from V and 0 bases from J, the junction kept 4 bases outside the gene matches. These data are taken from a study of response to subunit inactivated influenza vaccine. Study-wide results and limits: Researchers suggested that each seasonal influenza vaccination recruits few new T cells.

In TCRdb, the RT-PCR reads were re-called with MiXCR into one record per CDR3 protein. The sample contains hundreds of thousands of distinct CDR3 sequences, around 15% of which appear only once. Here the sequenced sample was PBMCs from blood, taken roughly 2 weeks before vaccination. The clonotype was recovered from a man aged 45-60 years who received an inactivated influenza vaccine. V usage is TRBV7-2 and J usage is TRBJ2-7, with 7 positions matching TRBD1. The CDR3 is CASSPGTVSYEQYF. CDR3 DNA sequence: TGTGCCAGCAGCCCCGGGACAGTCTCCTACGAGCAGTACTTC. Filled out from reference TRBV7-2 and TRBJ2-7, the complete variable domain reads GAGVSQSPSNKVTEKGKDVELRCDPISGHTALYWYRQSLGQGLEFLIYFQGNSAPDKSGLPSDRFSAERTGGSVSTLTIQRTQQEDSAVYLCASSPGTVSYEQYFGPGTRLTVT.